The text below deals with one TCR beta chain. Its antigen is still unknown. Losses at the gene ends were 4 bases for V and 6 bases for J; bases not matched to a gene: 5. Germline CDR1 and CDR2: MGHRA and YSYEKL. The CDR3 has 14 amino acids. The data derive from a study of T cells in Graves' hyperthyroidism and ophthalmopathy. Notes on the study in general: Among thyroid clonotypes expanded above 0.001, most also appeared in blood.

From RNA transcripts, TCR beta CDR3 regions were amplified. Primed by the HTBI set, a first-round RT-PCR was run on the TCR CDR3. TCRdb reprocessed the multiplex PCR reads with MiXCR, giving one entry per CDR3 protein. In the table there are under 400,000 distinct CDR3 sequences, roughly 21% of which are singletons. Input material: blood. The clonotype comes from a woman in her fifties or sixties with Graves' hyperthyroidism. V gene TRBV4-1 combines with J gene TRBJ2-1; 8 bases match TRBD2. CDR3 residues: CASSRSGTSNEQFF. DNA for the CDR3: TGCGCCAGCAGCCGATCCGGGACTAGCAATGAGCAGTTCTTC.